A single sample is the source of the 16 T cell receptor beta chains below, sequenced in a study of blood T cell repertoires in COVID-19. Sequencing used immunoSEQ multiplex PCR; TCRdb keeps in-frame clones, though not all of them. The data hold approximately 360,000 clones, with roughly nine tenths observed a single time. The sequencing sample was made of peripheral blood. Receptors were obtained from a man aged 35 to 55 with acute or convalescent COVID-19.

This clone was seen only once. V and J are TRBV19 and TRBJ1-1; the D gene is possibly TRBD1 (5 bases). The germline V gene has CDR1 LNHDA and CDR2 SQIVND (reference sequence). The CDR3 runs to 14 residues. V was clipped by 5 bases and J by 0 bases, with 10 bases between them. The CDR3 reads CASSPDTLNTEAFF. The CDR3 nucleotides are TGTGCCAGTAGTCCGGACACTCTGAACACTGAAGCTTTCTTT.

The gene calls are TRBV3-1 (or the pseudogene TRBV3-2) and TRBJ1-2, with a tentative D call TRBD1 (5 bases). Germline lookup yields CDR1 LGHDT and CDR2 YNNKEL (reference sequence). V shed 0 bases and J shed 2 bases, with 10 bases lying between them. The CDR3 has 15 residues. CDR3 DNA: TGTGCCAGCAGCCAAGATCCGGGGGGAAACTATGGCTACACCTTC. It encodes CASSQDPGGNYGYTF.

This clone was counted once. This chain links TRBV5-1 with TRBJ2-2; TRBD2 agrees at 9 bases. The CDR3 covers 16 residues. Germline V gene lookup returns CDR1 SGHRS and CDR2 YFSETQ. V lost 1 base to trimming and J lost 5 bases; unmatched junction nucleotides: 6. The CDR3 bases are TGCGCCAGCAGCTTGATAGCTAGCGGGATTACCGGGGAGCTGTTTTTT. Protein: CASSLIASGITGELFF.

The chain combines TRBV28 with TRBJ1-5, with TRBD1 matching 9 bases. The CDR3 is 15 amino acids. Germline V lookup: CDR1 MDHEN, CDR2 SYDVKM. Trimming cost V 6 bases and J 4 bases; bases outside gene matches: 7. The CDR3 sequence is CASSSGTGINQPQHF. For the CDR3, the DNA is TGTGCCAGCAGCTCCGGGACAGGGATAAATCAGCCCCAGCATTTT.

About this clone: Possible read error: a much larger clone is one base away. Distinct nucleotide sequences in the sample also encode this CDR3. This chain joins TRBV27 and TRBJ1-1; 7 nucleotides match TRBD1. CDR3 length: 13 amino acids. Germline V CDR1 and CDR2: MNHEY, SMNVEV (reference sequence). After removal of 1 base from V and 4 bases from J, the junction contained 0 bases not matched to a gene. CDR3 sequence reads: CASSLYRGTEAFF. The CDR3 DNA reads TGTGCCAGCAGTTTATACAGGGGCACTGAAGCTTTCTTT.

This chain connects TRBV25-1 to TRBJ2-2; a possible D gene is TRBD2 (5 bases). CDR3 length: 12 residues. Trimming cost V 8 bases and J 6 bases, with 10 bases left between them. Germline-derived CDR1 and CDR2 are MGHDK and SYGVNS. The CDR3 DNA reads TGTGCCAGCTCCACCGGGGCCGGGGAGCTGTTTTTT. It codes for CASSTGAGELFF.

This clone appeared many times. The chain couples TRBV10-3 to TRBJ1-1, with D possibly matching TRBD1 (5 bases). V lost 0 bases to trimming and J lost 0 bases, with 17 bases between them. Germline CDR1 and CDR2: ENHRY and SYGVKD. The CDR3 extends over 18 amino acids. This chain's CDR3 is CAISESRGTSGMNTEAFF. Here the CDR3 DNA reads TGTGCCATCAGTGAGTCCCGGGGGACCTCGGGGATGAACACTGAAGCTTTCTTT.

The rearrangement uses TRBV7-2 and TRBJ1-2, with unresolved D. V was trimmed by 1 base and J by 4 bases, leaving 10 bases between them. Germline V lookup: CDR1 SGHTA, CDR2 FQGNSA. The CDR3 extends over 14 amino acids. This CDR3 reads CASSLGTEFYGYTF. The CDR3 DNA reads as TGTGCCAGCAGCTTAGGTACGGAGTTCTATGGCTACACCTTC. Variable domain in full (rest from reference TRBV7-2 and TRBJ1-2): GAGVSQSPSNKVTEKGKDVELRCDPISGHTALYWYRQSLGQGLEFLIYFQGNSAPDKSGLPSDRFSAERTGGSVSTLTIQRTQQEDSAVYLCASSLGTEFYGYTFGSGTRLTVV.

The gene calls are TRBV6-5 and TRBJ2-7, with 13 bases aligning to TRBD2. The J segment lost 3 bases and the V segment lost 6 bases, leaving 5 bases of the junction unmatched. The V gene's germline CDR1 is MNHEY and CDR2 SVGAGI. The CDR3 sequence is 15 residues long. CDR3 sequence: CASRIRTSGSYEQYF. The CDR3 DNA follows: TGTGCCAGCAGAATCAGGACTAGCGGGAGCTACGAGCAGTACTTC.

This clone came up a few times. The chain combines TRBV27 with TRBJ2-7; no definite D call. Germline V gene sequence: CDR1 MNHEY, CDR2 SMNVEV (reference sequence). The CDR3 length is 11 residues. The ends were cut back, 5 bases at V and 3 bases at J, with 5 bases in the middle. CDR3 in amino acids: CASSPDYEQYF. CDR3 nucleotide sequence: TGTGCCAGCAGTCCAGACTACGAGCAGTACTTC.

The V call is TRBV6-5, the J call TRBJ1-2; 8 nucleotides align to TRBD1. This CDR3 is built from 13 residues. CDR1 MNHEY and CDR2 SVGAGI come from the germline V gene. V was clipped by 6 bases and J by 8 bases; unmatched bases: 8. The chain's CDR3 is CASRRTGNGGYTF. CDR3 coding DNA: TGTGCCAGCAGACGGACAGGGAATGGGGGCTACACCTTC.

DNA for the CDR3: TGTGCCAGCCTAGCGGGAGCTGATGAGCAGTTCTTC. The encoded protein is CASLAGADEQFF. The chain employs TRBV2 and TRBJ2-1; 10 nucleotides align to TRBD2. With V trimmed by 8 bases and J by 8 bases, 3 bases remained unmatched. This CDR3 region has 12 residues. CDR1 SNHLY and CDR2 FYNNEI come from the germline V gene.

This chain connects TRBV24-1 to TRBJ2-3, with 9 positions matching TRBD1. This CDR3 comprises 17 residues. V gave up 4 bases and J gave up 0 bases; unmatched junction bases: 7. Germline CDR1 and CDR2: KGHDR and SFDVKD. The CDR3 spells CATSDPRQGGSTDTQYF. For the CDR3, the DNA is TGTGCCACCAGTGACCCTCGACAGGGGGGGAGCACAGATACGCAGTATTTT.

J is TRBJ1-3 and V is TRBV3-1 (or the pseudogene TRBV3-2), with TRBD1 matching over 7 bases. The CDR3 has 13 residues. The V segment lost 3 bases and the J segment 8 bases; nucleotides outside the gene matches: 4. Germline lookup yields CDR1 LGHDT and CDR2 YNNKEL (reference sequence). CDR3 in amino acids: CASSQTQGYTIYF. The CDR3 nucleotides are TGTGCCAGCAGCCAGACACAGGGGTACACCATATATTTT.

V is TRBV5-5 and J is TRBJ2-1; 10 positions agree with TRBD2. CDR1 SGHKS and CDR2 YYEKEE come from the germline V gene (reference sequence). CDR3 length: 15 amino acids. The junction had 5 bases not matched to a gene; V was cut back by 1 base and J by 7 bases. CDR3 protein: CASSLYASGSNEQFF. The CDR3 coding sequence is TGTGCCAGCAGCTTGTATGCTAGCGGGAGTAATGAGCAGTTCTTC.

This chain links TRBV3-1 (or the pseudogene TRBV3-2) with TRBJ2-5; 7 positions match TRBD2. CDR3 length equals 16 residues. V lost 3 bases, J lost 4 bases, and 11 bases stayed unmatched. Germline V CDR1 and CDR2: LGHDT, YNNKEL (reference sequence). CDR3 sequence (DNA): TGTGCCAGCAGCCATTCCCGGGGAGGGTCCACAGAGACCCAGTACTTC. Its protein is CASSHSRGGSTETQYF.